The rows below give T cell receptor beta chains drawn from one sample of a study of blood T cell repertoires in COVID-19. Data came from immunoSEQ multiplex PCR; TCRdb stores just in-frame clones and leaves some out. The sample contains roughly 120,000 clones, about 83% of which appear only once. The sample taken for sequencing was peripheral blood. The receptors shown here come from a man between 60 and 75 years old with acute or convalescent COVID-19. CDR3s include the opening cysteine and the closing phenylalanine or tryptophan. A D gene is named only where the DNA matches it firmly. Not every row has a clone size; where given, it reads once, few, many or a size class.

NA	NA	TRBJ2-2	TRBV28	TGTGCCAGCAGTTTACGACAGAGAAACACCGGGGAGCTGTTTTTT	CASSLRQRNTGELFF
NA	once	TRBJ2-2	TRBV27	TGTGCCAGCACGCATGGAGGGGGCCACGGGGAGCTGTTTTTT	CASTHGGGHGELFF
NA	NA	TRBJ1-5	TRBV12-1	TGTGCCAGCAGCCCCCGACAGGGTGTTCAAGATCAGCCCCAGCATTTT	CASSPRQGVQDQPQHF
NA	NA	TRBJ1-5	TRBV19	TGTGCCAGTAGTATACACAATCAGCCCCAGCATTTT	CASSIHNQPQHF
TRBD1	NA	TRBJ1-2	TRBV27	TGTGCCAGCAGTTCCGGACAGGGACAAGGCTACACCTTC	CASSSGQGQGYTF
TRBD2	NA	TRBJ2-7	TRBV9	TGTGCCAGCAGCGTAGATAGCGGGACGACCTACGAGCAGTACTTC	CASSVDSGTTYEQYF
TRBD2	NA	TRBJ2-3	TRBV27	TGTGCCAGCAGGGCCCGACTAGCGAGGACAGATACGCAGTATTTT	CASRARLARTDTQYF
TRBD1	NA	TRBJ2-7	TRBV20-1	TGCAGTGCGTCAACAGGGGGCGAACACCGTTTC	CSASTGGEHRF
TRBD2	NA	TRBJ2-5	TRBV27	TGTGCCAGCAGTCCCCTGGGGCGGGAGGTTGCAGAGACCCAGTACTTC	CASSPLGREVAETQYF
TRBD1	NA	TRBJ2-7	TRBV7-2	TGTGCCAGCAGCTTAGCAGGGACAGGGGGGTACGAGCAGTACTTC	CASSLAGTGGYEQYF
NA	NA	TRBJ2-7	TRBV14	TGTGCCAGCAGCCAAGCACTAGGCGGCGAGCAGTACTTC	CASSQALGGEQYF
TRBD2	NA	TRBJ2-7	TRBV3-1/TRBV3-2	TGTGCCAGCAGCCAAGCCGGACTAGCGGGACGCTCCTACGAGCAGTACTTC	CASSQAGLAGRSYEQYF
NA	NA	TRBJ1-2	TRBV28	TGTGCCAGCAGTCCCCCCCGCGGCGCTAACTATGGCTACACCTTC	CASSPPRGANYGYTF
NA	NA	TRBJ1-1	TRBV27	TGTGCCAGCGGGTACAGGGCTGGAAACACTGAAGCTTTCTTT	CASGYRAGNTEAFF
NA	NA	TRBJ1-3	TRBV9	TGTGCCAGCAGCGTCGGACAGAACTCTGGAAACACCATATATTTT	CASSVGQNSGNTIYF
TRBD2	NA	TRBJ2-4	TRBV7-9	TGTGCCAGCAGCTTAGAGACTAGCGGGAGAATAGACAAAAACATTCAGTACTTC	CASSLETSGRIDKNIQYF
NA	NA	TRBJ1-6	TRBV7-9	TGTGCCAGCAGCCCTAGGCGGGATTCACCCCTCCACTTT	CASSPRRDSPLHF
NA	NA	TRBJ2-5	TRBV6-5	TGTGCCAGCAGGGACGGACAGACTCAAGAGACCCAGTACTTC	CASRDGQTQETQYF
TRBD2	once	TRBJ2-1	TRBV19	TGTGCCAGTAGAGACCCGGGACGCCGGGGGGATGAGCAGTTCTTC	CASRDPGRRGDEQFF
NA	NA	TRBJ1-4	TRBV28	TGTGCCAGCAGTTTGAGACAGGCTGTTAATGAAAAACTGTTTTTT	CASSLRQAVNEKLFF
TRBD2	NA	TRBJ2-1	TRBV3-1/TRBV3-2	TGTGCCAGCAGCCAAGATTTGGCTAGCGGGAAGCACAATGAGCAGTTCTTC	CASSQDLASGKHNEQFF
NA	NA	TRBJ2-1	TRBV28	TGTGCCAGCACCACCGTGACCGGGAGCCCATACAATGAGCAGTTCTTC	CASTTVTGSPYNEQFF
TRBD1	NA	TRBJ1-1	TRBV28	TGTGCCAGCAGTCAGACAGGGAGGAACACTGAAGCTTTCTTT	CASSQTGRNTEAFF
TRBD1	once	TRBJ1-4	TRBV7-9	TGTGCCAGCAGTCCGACAGGGGGAAAACTGTTTTTT	CASSPTGGKLFF
NA	once	TRBJ2-6	TRBV19	TGTGCCAGTAGGATCCGACAGACTGGGGCCAACGTCCTGACTTTC	CASRIRQTGANVLTF
NA	few	TRBJ1-4	TRBV15	TGTGCCACCAGCAGAGAGTTTCCCCTCCAGGGGGAAAAACTGTTTTTT	CATSREFPLQGEKLFF
NA	NA	TRBJ1-5	TRBV19	TGTGCCAGTAGTATAAACCCCAGGGGCAGCAATCAGCCCCAGCATTTT	CASSINPRGSNQPQHF
NA	NA	TRBJ1-6	TRBV27	TGTGCCAGCAGGGGGGAGGCGTATAATTCACCCCTCCACTTT	CASRGEAYNSPLHF
NA	NA	TRBJ2-1	TRBV28	TGTGCCAGCAGTTTTGACAGTTACAATGAGCAGTTCTTC	CASSFDSYNEQFF
TRBD2	NA	TRBJ2-1	TRBV27	TGTGCCAGCATGTTACCCGGGAGGGATGAGCAGTTCTTC	CASMLPGRDEQFF
NA	NA	TRBJ1-4	TRBV27	TGTGCCAGCAGCACGGTACCGGGACTCTTTAATGAAAAACTGTTTTTT	CASSTVPGLFNEKLFF
NA	NA	TRBJ2-3	TRBV6-2/TRBV6-3	TGTGCCAGCAGTCCCCTAGCGGATACGCAGTATTTT	CASSPLADTQYF
TRBD1	once	TRBJ1-1	TRBV3-1/TRBV3-2	TGTGCCAGCAGTTCACAGGGGATGAACACTGAAGCTTTCTTT	CASSSQGMNTEAFF
TRBD2	once	TRBJ2-3	TRBV27	TGTGCCAGCAGCCTTAGAGGAGCGGGAGTTCGCACAGATACGCAGTATTTT	CASSLRGAGVRTDTQYF
NA	NA	TRBJ2-6	TRBV19	TGTGCCAGTAGTATGGGGAGTATCCGGTCTGGGGCCAACGTCCTGACTTTC	CASSMGSIRSGANVLTF
TRBD1	medium-sized	TRBJ2-3	TRBV7-6	TGTGCCAGCAGCTCCGAGGGGGCCTTAGATACGCAGTATTTT	CASSSEGALDTQYF
TRBD1	NA	TRBJ1-2	TRBV9	TGTGCCAGCAGCGTAGAGGGGACAGGGGGCGATGGCTACACCTTC	CASSVEGTGGDGYTF
TRBD2	NA	TRBJ2-2	TRBV7-3	TGTGCCAGCAGTCCTACTAGCGGGAACACCGGGGAGCTGTTTTTT	CASSPTSGNTGELFF
TRBD1	NA	TRBJ1-6	TRBV4-2	TGTGCCAGCAGCCAAGATAACCAGGGGGGCTCACCCCTCCACTTT	CASSQDNQGGSPLHF
NA	NA	TRBJ2-5	TRBV19	TGTGCCAGTAGTACTAACCGCCAAGAGACCCAGTACTTC	CASSTNRQETQYF
NA	NA	TRBJ1-5	TRBV6-2/TRBV6-3	TGTGCCAGCAGTTACGTCTGGGGGCAAGGCAATCAGCCCCAGCATTTT	CASSYVWGQGNQPQHF
TRBD2	NA	TRBJ2-1	TRBV3-1/TRBV3-2	TGTGCCAGCAGCCAAACCCCGACTAGCGGGACCCACAATGAGCAGTTCTTC	CASSQTPTSGTHNEQFF
NA	few	TRBJ1-1	TRBV3-1/TRBV3-2	TGTGCCAGCAGCCTCCACGGGGAAGGGACTGAAGCTTTCTTT	CASSLHGEGTEAFF
NA	NA	TRBJ2-2	TRBV9	TGTGCCAGCAGCGTAGAGTCCTCGGCCGGGGAGCTGTTTTTT	CASSVESSAGELFF
TRBD1	NA	TRBJ2-2	TRBV28	TGTGCCAGCGACAGGGGGGGGCAAACCGGGGAGCTGTTTTTT	CASDRGGQTGELFF
TRBD1	once	TRBJ2-7	TRBV18	TGTGCCAGCTCGCCCCGGGACAGGGGATCGGACGAGCAGTACTTC	CASSPRDRGSDEQYF
TRBD1	NA	TRBJ2-7	TRBV9	TGTGCCAGCAGCCCTCGGGACAGAGTGTACGAGCAGTACTTC	CASSPRDRVYEQYF
NA	NA	TRBJ1-2	TRBV6-5	TGTGCCAGCAGTTACCTTGGGAGGGGGGACGGCTACACCTTC	CASSYLGRGDGYTF
NA	NA	TRBJ1-1	TRBV30	TGTGCCTGGAGCCATCCCACAGGGTCCTCGGCTTTCTTT	CAWSHPTGSSAFF
NA	NA	TRBJ2-3	TRBV27	TGTGCCAGCAGTTTGGTAGATCCGCCCGACACAGATACGCAGTATTTT	CASSLVDPPDTDTQYF
NA	few	TRBJ1-3	TRBV5-1	TGCGCCAGCAGTTGGGGAGGCACGGGCGTTACTGGAAACACCATATATTTT	CASSWGGTGVTGNTIYF
TRBD1	NA	TRBJ2-1	TRBV5-6	TGTGCCAGCAGCTTAACGGGACAGGGAGACAATGAGCAGTTCTTC	CASSLTGQGDNEQFF
NA	NA	TRBJ2-2	TRBV29-1	TGCAGCGCCCACAGGGACACCGGGGAGCTGTTTTTT	CSAHRDTGELFF
TRBD1	few	TRBJ1-6	TRBV10-2	TGCGCCAGCAGAAAGGGACAGGGTGGCATCTCTAGTTCACCCCTCCACTTT	CASRKGQGGISSSPLHF
NA	NA	TRBJ1-1	TRBV5-1	TGCGCCAGCCGGGAAGGGGGGAACACTGAAGCTTTCTTT	CASREGGNTEAFF
TRBD1	NA	TRBJ1-5	TRBV30	TGTGCCTGGAGTGAGGGACAGGGGCACCAGCCCCAGCATTTT	CAWSEGQGHQPQHF
NA	few	TRBJ2-1	TRBV27	TGTGCCAGCAGTTACGCGGGGCTATTCCAAAGCTCCTACAATGAGCAGTTCTTC	CASSYAGLFQSSYNEQFF
TRBD2	NA	TRBJ2-2	TRBV19	TGTGCCAGTCGACTAGCGGGACAGAACACCGGGGAGCTGTTTTTT	CASRLAGQNTGELFF
TRBD1	NA	TRBJ2-2	TRBV7-2	TGTGCCAGCAGCTTATGGACAGGGGGTACCGGGGAGCTGTTTTTT	CASSLWTGGTGELFF